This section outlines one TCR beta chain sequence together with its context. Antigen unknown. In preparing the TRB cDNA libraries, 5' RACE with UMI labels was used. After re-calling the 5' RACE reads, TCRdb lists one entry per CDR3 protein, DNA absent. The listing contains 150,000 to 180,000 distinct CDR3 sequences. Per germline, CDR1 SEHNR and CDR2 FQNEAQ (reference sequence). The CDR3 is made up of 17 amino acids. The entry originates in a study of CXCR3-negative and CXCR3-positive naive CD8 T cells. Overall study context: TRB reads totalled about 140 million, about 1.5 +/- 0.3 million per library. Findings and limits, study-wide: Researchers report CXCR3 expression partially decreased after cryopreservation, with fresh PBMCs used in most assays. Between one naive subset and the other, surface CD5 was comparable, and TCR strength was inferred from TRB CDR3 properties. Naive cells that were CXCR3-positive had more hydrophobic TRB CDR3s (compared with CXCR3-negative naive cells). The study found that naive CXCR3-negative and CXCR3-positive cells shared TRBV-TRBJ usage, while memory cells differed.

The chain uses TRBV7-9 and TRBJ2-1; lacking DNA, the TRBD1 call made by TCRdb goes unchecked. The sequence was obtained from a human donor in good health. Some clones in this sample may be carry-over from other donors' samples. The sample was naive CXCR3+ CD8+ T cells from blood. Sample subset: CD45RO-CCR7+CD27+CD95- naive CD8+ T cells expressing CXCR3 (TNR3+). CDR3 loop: CASSFWFSGQGNDEQFF.